In its sample, the clone carrying this T cell receptor (beta chain) was seen a few times. This entry belongs to a study of blood T cell repertoires in COVID-19. V gave up 7 bases and J gave up 3 bases, with 4 bases separating them. CDR1 and CDR2 (germline): SGHRS, YFSETQ. The CDR3 is made up of 11 amino acids. TCRdb's copy holds only in-frame clones and misses some; the assay was immunoSEQ multiplex PCR. In the table there are about 180,000 clones, about 81% of which are singletons. Sequences were obtained from peripheral blood. The receptor was derived from a woman aged 65 to 85 with acute or convalescent COVID-19. V and J are TRBV5-1 and TRBJ2-2; D is uncertain. In DNA form, the CDR3 reads TGCGCCAGCTCCGACACCGGGGAGCTGTTTTTT. It yields the protein CASSDTGELFF.